Shown below are 26 T cell receptor beta chains from a single sample sequenced in a study of early T cells in non-severe SARS-CoV-2 infection. One entry per CDR3 protein results from TCRdb running MiXCR on the 5' RACE reads. The sample records approximately 97,000 distinct CDR3 sequences, approximately 10% being singletons. Sample: whole blood, taken at baseline. The source of these receptors is an adult who was a healthcare worker with PCR-confirmed SARS-CoV-2 infection or an uninfected control (not recorded which).

This clonotype appeared a few times. The V call is TRBV29-1, the J call TRBJ2-5; TRBD1 matches at 7 bases. From germline, CDR1 is SQVTM and CDR2 ANQGSEA. The V gene end was trimmed by 2 bases and the J gene end by 5 bases; junction bases not matched to a gene: 5. The CDR3 is 13 amino acids. CDR3 nucleotides: TGCAGCGTTGAAAAACAGGGGCGGGAGACCCAGTACTTC. Its translation: CSVEKQGRETQYF.

This clonotype was recorded many times. The chain links TRBV6-5 to TRBJ2-1; TRBD1 might be the D (5 bases). The V end was cut by 6 bases, the J end by 9 bases, with 15 bases between. The CDR3 length is 13 residues. Germline values: CDR1 MNHEY, CDR2 SVGAGI. CDR3 in amino acids: CASSRAPEGEQFF. The CDR3 DNA is TGTGCCAGCAGCAGGGCGCCCGAAGGTGAGCAGTTCTTC.

The CDR3 nucleotides are TGTGCCAGCAGCTTATACAGGACAGACACCGGGGAGCTGTTTTTT. Translated: CASSLYRTDTGELFF. V usage is TRBV7-6 and J usage is TRBJ2-2, with D possibly being TRBD1 (6 bases). Germline V gene lookup returns CDR1 SGHVS and CDR2 FNYEAQ. V was shortened by 2 bases and J by 3 bases, with 10 bases between the two germline ends. The CDR3 has 15 residues.

The chain carries TRBV2 and TRBJ2-7, with 10 bases fitting TRBD1. Germline lookup yields CDR1 SNHLY and CDR2 FYNNEI. The CDR3 is 17 residues long. Trimming cost V 1 base and J 4 bases; bases outside gene matches: 10. The CDR3 DNA follows: TGTGCCAGCAGTGAAGGTTTGATCTGGGACAGGGGTTACGAGCAGTACTTC. Residues: CASSEGLIWDRGYEQYF.

This clonotype was detected a few times. This chain links TRBV6-5 with TRBJ2-7, with D possibly matching TRBD2 (6 bases). Germline CDR1 and CDR2: MNHEY and SVGAGI. V was cut by 0 bases and J by 5 bases, with 8 bases left in between. The CDR3 totals 13 residues. CDR3 nucleotide sequence: TGTGCCAGCAGTTACTCGAGGAGGGACGAGCAGTACTTC. Translating gives CASSYSRRDEQYF.

This clonotype was recorded once. The chain employs TRBV20-1 and TRBJ2-5; D unclear. Germline CDR1 and CDR2: DFQATT and SNEGSKA (reference sequence). The V gene lost 3 bases and the J gene lost 0 bases, with 5 bases spanning the gap. The CDR3 covers 12 residues. The CDR3 nucleotides are TGCAGTGCTAGTCGCAACCAAGAGACCCAGTACTTC. It yields the protein CSASRNQETQYF.

The chain carries TRBV3-1 and TRBJ1-5; D ambiguous. Germline assignment: CDR1 LGHDT and CDR2 YNNKEL (reference sequence). Trimming left V 2 bases short and J 3 bases short, with 11 bases between. The CDR3 has 15 amino acids. The CDR3 spells CASSQRAGPNQPQHF. Here the CDR3 DNA reads TGTGCCAGCAGCCAACGGGCTGGTCCCAATCAGCCCCAGCATTTT.

The chain recombines TRBV19 with TRBJ2-3, with TRBD2 matching 7 bases. This CDR3 has 14 amino acids. J lost 4 bases, V lost 6 bases, and 7 bases had no gene match. Germline V lookup: CDR1 LNHDA, CDR2 SQIVND (reference sequence). Here the CDR3 DNA reads TGTGCCAGTAGGGTAGCGGGTGGCGCAGATACGCAGTATTTT. Encoded protein: CASRVAGGADTQYF. The complete variable domain, with remaining parts taken from reference TRBV19 and TRBJ2-3, reads DGGITQSPKYLFRKEGQNVTLSCEQNLNHDAMYWYRQDPGQGLRLIYYSQIVNDFQKGDIAEGYSVSREKKESFPLTVTSAQKNPTAFYLCASRVAGGADTQYFGPGTRLTVL.

This clonotype was found many times. The chain is built from TRBV18 and TRBJ2-1, with no clear D. Germline loops: CDR1 KGHSH, CDR2 LQKENI. The CDR3 length is 12 residues. V was trimmed by 6 bases and J by 10 bases, leaving 13 bases between them. The DNA of the CDR3 is TGTGCCAGCTCGCTCGTCGGTGAGGAGCAGTTCTTC. Translation gives CASSLVGEEQFF.

This clonotype was counted at least ten times. This chain uses TRBV29-1 with TRBJ2-1; D unresolved. There are 11 residues in the CDR3. CDR1 SQVTM and CDR2 ANQGSEA come from the germline V gene. Trimming stripped 5 bases from V and 9 bases from J, with 11 bases between. DNA for the CDR3: TGCAGCGTTCCCAAGGAGAGTGAGCAGTTCTTC. The encoded protein is CSVPKESEQFF.

This sequence joins TRBV7-9 and TRBJ2-7; TRBD1 agrees at 9 bases. V shed 3 bases and J 3 bases; nucleotides not matched to a gene: 3. Germline V gives CDR1 SEHNR, CDR2 FQNEAQ (reference sequence). CDR3 size: 14 residues. This chain's CDR3 is CASSFGTGIYEQYF. CDR3 sequence (DNA): TGTGCCAGCAGCTTCGGGACAGGGATCTACGAGCAGTACTTC.

The V gene is TRBV5-1, the J gene TRBJ2-3, with unresolved D. In germline, CDR1 is SGHRS, CDR2 YFSETQ. The CDR3 runs 11 residues. Trimming took 0 bases from V and 14 from J, leaving 10 bases between them. In DNA form, the CDR3 reads TGCGCCAGCAGCTTGGAGTCTCAACCGTATTTT. This encodes CASSLESQPYF. Full variable domain (remainder filled in from reference TRBV5-1 and TRBJ2-3): KAGVTQTPRYLIKTRGQQVTLSCSPISGHRSVSWYQQTPGQGLQFLFEYFSETQRNKGNFPGRFSGRQFSNSRSEMNVSTLELGDSALYLCASSLESQPYFGPGTRLTVL.

The sample holds many counts of this clonotype. This chain joins TRBV20-1 and TRBJ2-7, with 12 bases lining up with TRBD2. CDR1 is DFQATT, CDR2 SNEGSKA, per germline (reference sequence). J was trimmed by 3 bases and V by 3 bases; bases with no gene match: 3. The CDR3 is 14 residues long. The CDR3 nucleotides read TGCAGTGCTAGGGGGACTAGCGGGTTCTACGAGCAGTACTTC. Encoded protein: CSARGTSGFYEQYF.

V gene TRBV12-3 or TRBV12-4 combines with J gene TRBJ2-3; tentative D call: TRBD2 (5 bases). Trimming cost V 10 bases and J 2 bases, with 16 bases left between them. The CDR3 sequence is 14 residues long. The CDR3 region is CANKFERNTDTQYF. DNA of the CDR3: TGTGCCAACAAATTCGAGCGGAACACAGATACGCAGTATTTT.

This clonotype was seen many times. The V and J genes are TRBV20-1 and TRBJ2-1; TRBD2 matches 9 bases. CDR1 and CDR2 (germline): DFQATT, SNEGSKA (reference sequence). The CDR3 has 15 residues. V lost 8 bases and J lost 3; bases outside the gene matches: 11. Written as DNA, the CDR3 is TGCAGTACTCTATTAGCGGGGGCTATCTACAATGAGCAGTTCTTC. Encoded protein: CSTLLAGAIYNEQFF.

The gene calls are TRBV7-3 and TRBJ2-2; D is possibly TRBD1 (6 bases). The CDR3 length is 13 residues. The V and J ends lost 5 bases and 6 bases respectively, with 10 bases between them. Per germline, CDR1 SGHTA and CDR2 FQGTGA. Here the CDR3 reads CASSPGQPGELFF. CDR3 bases: TGTGCCAGCAGCCCTGGACAGCCCGGGGAGCTGTTTTTT.

This clonotype was counted ten times or more. V usage is TRBV29-1 and J usage is TRBJ1-2; maybe TRBD1 (5 bases). The ends were cut back, 1 base at V and 5 bases at J, with 11 bases in the middle. The CDR3 consists of 13 residues. Germline V gives CDR1 SQVTM, CDR2 ANQGSEA. CDR3 sequence: CSVEGGTSYGYTF. The DNA of the CDR3 is TGCAGCGTTGAAGGGGGGACCTCTTATGGCTACACCTTC.

This clonotype was found many times. The rearrangement uses TRBV7-9 and TRBJ1-5; D call uncertain. The germline V gene encodes CDR1 SEHNR and CDR2 FQNEAQ (reference sequence). With 4 bases removed from V and 6 bases from J, the gap between germline ends came to 13 bases. The CDR3 contains 14 residues. The CDR3 here is CASSSLTEGQPQHF. For the CDR3, the DNA is TGTGCCAGCAGCTCGCTAACGGAGGGTCAGCCCCAGCATTTT. Full variable domain (remainder filled in from reference TRBV7-9 and TRBJ1-5): DTGVSQNPRHKITKRGQNVTFRCDPISEHNRLYWYRQTLGQGPEFLTYFQNEAQLEKSRLLSDRFSAERPKGSFSTLEIQRTEQGDSAMYLCASSSLTEGQPQHFGDGTRLSIL.

This clonotype appeared a few times. The genes are TRBV12-3 or TRBV12-4 and TRBJ2-3, with 9 bases lining up with TRBD2. The ends lost 1 base at V and 2 bases at J; junction bases unmatched: 7. The CDR3 consists of 17 residues. The CDR3 DNA reads as TGTGCCAGCAGTTTAGAGATCCTAGCGGGAAACACAGATACGCAGTATTTT. Amino acid sequence: CASSLEILAGNTDTQYF.

This clonotype was recorded many times. The chain combines TRBV27 with TRBJ1-1, with 11 bases identical to TRBD1. V gave up 8 bases and J gave up 6 bases; unmatched junction bases: 2. Germline CDR1 reads MNHEY; CDR2 reads SMNVEV (reference sequence). The CDR3 is made up of 12 amino acids. For the CDR3, the DNA is TGTGCCAGCGGGACAGGGGGTGCTGAAGCTTTCTTT. It translates to CASGTGGAEAFF.

At least ten counts were recorded for this clonotype. The chain joins TRBV29-1 to TRBJ2-1; TRBD1 matches at 10 bases. From germline, CDR1 is SQVTM and CDR2 ANQGSEA. Trimming at V came to 5 bases and at J to 9 bases, leaving 10 bases not matched to a gene. The CDR3 runs 14 residues. The CDR3 region is CSVFTGTGVGEQFF. The DNA for the CDR3 is TGCAGCGTTTTTACCGGGACAGGGGTTGGTGAGCAGTTCTTC.

The genes are TRBV4-2 and TRBJ1-6; possibly TRBD1 for D (5 bases). V was cut by 0 bases and J by 1 base, with 19 bases left in between. Germline assignment: CDR1 LGHNA and CDR2 YNFKEQ. CDR3 length equals 20 residues. The CDR3 protein is CASSQDLGAGRSSYNSPLHF. The DNA of the CDR3 is TGTGCCAGCAGCCAAGATCTAGGGGCAGGGAGAAGTTCCTATAATTCACCCCTCCACTTT.

The table lists this clonotype with many counts. This sequence joins TRBV5-1 and TRBJ1-2, with TRBD1 matching over 12 bases. V lost 2 bases and J lost 7; bases outside the gene matches: 9. CDR3 length: 16 amino acids. Germline V gene lookup returns CDR1 SGHRS and CDR2 YFSETQ. In DNA form, the CDR3 reads TGCGCCAGCAGCTTAGCCGGGACAGGGGGCGCGAGTGGCTACACCTTC. Amino acid sequence: CASSLAGTGGASGYTF. Complete variable domain (other parts from reference TRBV5-1 and TRBJ1-2): KAGVTQTPRYLIKTRGQQVTLSCSPISGHRSVSWYQQTPGQGLQFLFEYFSETQRNKGNFPGRFSGRQFSNSRSEMNVSTLELGDSALYLCASSLAGTGGASGYTFGSGTRLTVV.

Ten or more counts support this clonotype. The CDR3, as DNA: TGTGCCAGCAGCTTGGGACTAGCCCGCGCGGAGCAGTACTTC. Its protein is CASSLGLARAEQYF. The rearrangement joins TRBV5-4 to TRBJ2-7; 7 nucleotides line up with TRBD2. The V gene end was trimmed by 0 bases and the J gene end by 7 bases; junction bases not matched to a gene: 7. The CDR3 extends over 14 amino acids. Germline V CDR1 and CDR2: SGHNT, YYREEE (reference sequence).

In its sample, this clonotype was seen many times. The chain couples TRBV20-1 to TRBJ2-3, with D possibly being TRBD2 (5 bases). The V end was cut by 6 bases, the J end by 1 base, with 11 bases between. Germline V gene lookup returns CDR1 DFQATT and CDR2 SNEGSKA (reference sequence). The CDR3 contains 13 residues. The CDR3 bases are TGCAGTGCACGCGGGCAGGGCACAGATACGCAGTATTTT. Amino acid sequence: CSARGQGTDTQYF.

This clonotype was seen ten or more times. The V call is TRBV20-1, the J call TRBJ1-1, with D unresolved. Germline V lookup: CDR1 DFQATT, CDR2 SNEGSKA (reference sequence). V gave up 1 base and J gave up 0 bases, with 12 bases separating them. This CDR3 contains 15 residues. This CDR3 reads CSARAQVYMNTEAFF. The CDR3 nucleotides are TGCAGTGCTAGAGCTCAGGTCTACATGAACACTGAAGCTTTCTTT.